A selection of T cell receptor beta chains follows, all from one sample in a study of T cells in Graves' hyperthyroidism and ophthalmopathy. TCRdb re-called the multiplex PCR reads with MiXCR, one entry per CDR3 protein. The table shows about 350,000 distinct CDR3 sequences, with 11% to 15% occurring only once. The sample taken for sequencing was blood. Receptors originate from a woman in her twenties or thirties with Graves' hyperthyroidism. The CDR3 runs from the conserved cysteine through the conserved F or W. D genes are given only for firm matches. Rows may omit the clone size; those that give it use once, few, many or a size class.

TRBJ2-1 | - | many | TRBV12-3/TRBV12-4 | TGTGCCAGCAGTTCGGGAACCTACAATGAGCAGTTCTTC | CASSSGTYNEQFF
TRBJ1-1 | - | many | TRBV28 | TGTGCCAGCGGAGCTACCGGGCCTGAAGCTTTCTTT | CASGATGPEAFF
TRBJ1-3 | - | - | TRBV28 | TGTGCCACTATCCTAGGAGGGCCCCCTGGAAACACCATATATTTT | CATILGGPPGNTIYF
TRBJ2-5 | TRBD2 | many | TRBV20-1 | TGCAGTGCTAGTCCTAGCGGGAGAATGCGGGAGACCCAGTACTTC | CSASPSGRMRETQYF
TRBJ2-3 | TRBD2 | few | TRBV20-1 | TGCAGTGCTAGAGTAGGGCTAGCGGGAGCAAATACGCAGTATTTT | CSARVGLAGANTQYF
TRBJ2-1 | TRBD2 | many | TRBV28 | TGTGCCAGCAGCACAAGGAGACTAGCGGGAGCAAACAATGAGCAGTTCTTC | CASSTRRLAGANNEQFF
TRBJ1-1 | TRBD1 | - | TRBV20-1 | TGCAGTGCCCAAAGGACAGACAGGGGGAACACTGAAACTTTCTTT | CSAQRTDRGNTETFF
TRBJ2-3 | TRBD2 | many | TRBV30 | TGTGCCTGGAGCGAGACTAGCGGGAGAGCAGATACGCAGTATTTT | CAWSETSGRADTQYF
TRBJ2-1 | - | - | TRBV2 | TGTGCCAGCAGCCATCCTGGGAGGGGCAGGGGTGATGAGCAGTTCTTC | CASSHPGRGRGDEQFF
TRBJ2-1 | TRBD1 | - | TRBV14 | TGTGCCAACCCCCGGGACAGGGGAGGGAATGAGCAGTTCTTC | CANPRDRGGNEQFF
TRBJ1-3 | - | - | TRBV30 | TGTGCCTGGAGTGCCCTTCCGGCCCCTGGAAACACCATATATTTT | CAWSALPAPGNTIYF
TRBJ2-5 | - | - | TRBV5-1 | TGCGCCAGCAGCTCCTGGGGAGCCAGGGGTGAGACCCAGTACTTC | CASSSWGARGETQYF
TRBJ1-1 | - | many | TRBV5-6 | TGTGCCAGCAGCCCACAGGGTATTGAAGCTTTCTTT | CASSPQGIEAFF
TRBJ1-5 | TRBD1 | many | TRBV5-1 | TGCGCCAGCAGCTTCTTCCCGGGACAGATCAATCAGCCCCAGCATTTT | CASSFFPGQINQPQHF
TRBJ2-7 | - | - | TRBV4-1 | TGCGCCAGCAGCCAAGAAAGTGGCTACGAGCAGTACTTC | CASSQESGYEQYF
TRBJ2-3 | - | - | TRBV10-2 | TGCGCCAGCAGTATCACCCGAACAGATACGCAGTATTTT | CASSITRTDTQYF
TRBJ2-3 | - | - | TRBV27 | TGTGCCAGCTACCCTTTCGCTAGTGGCACAGATACGCAGTATTTT | CASYPFASGTDTQYF
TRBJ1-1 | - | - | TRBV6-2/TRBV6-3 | TGTGCCAGCTCCCGGGAGAGGGCTGAAGCTTTCTTT | CASSRERAEAFF
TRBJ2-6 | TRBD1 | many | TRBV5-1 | TGCGCCAGCAGCGCAGGGACAGGCGGCGTCCTGACTTTC | CASSAGTGGVLTF
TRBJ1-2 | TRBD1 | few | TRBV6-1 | TGTGCCAGCAGTTCGGACAGGGGGCCGACTAACTATGGCTACACCTTC | CASSSDRGPTNYGYTF
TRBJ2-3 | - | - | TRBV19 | TGTGCCAGTAAAACGATGGCGGGTATGGCAGATACGCAGTATTTT | CASKTMAGMADTQYF
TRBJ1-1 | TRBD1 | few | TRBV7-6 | TGTGCCAGCAGCTCACAGGGGGTTGAAGCTTTCTTT | CASSSQGVEAFF
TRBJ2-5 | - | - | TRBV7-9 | TGTGCCAGCAGATTGCCCGGGGAGACCCAGTACTTC | CASRLPGETQYF
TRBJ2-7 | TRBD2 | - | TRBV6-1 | TGTGCCAGCAGACCTAGTCTAGCGGGCCCCGAGCAGTACTTC | CASRPSLAGPEQYF
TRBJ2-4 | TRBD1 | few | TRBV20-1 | TGCAGTGCTGGAGGACAGGGGGAAAGCATTCAGTACTTC | CSAGGQGESIQYF
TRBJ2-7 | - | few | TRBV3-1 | TGTGCCTCGAAGCAGACGGGACTGAACGAGCAGTACTTC | CASKQTGLNEQYF
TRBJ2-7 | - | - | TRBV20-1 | TGCAGTGCTAGGCAGGGTCATGGCGAGCAGTACTTC | CSARQGHGEQYF
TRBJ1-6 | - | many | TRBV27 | TGTGCCAGCAGTGAACAGACAGGTTTGAATTCACCCCTCCACTTT | CASSEQTGLNSPLHF
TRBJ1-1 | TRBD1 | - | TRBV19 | TGTGCCAGTAGCCAAGCGCGACAGGGGGCGCGGTCTGAAGCTTTCTTT | CASSQARQGARSEAFF
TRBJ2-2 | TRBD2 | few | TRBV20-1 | TGCAGTGCTTTTCTAGCGGGAGGCACCGGGGAGCTGTTTTTT | CSAFLAGGTGELFF
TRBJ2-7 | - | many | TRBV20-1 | TGCAGCGGGACAGAAAGAGGGAGGATCTCCTACGAGCAGTACTTC | CSGTERGRISYEQYF
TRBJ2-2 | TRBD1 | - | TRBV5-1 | TGCGCCAGCAGCGGAGGGACAGGAGACACCGGGGAGCTGTTTTTT | CASSGGTGDTGELFF
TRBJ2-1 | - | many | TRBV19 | TGTGCCAGCCAGCCCCAAGCGGGACAATACAATGAGCAGTTCTTC | CASQPQAGQYNEQFF
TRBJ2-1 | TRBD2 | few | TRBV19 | TGTGCCAGTAGTATAAAGAGTAGCGGGATGATAGGCAATGAGCAGTTCTTC | CASSIKSSGMIGNEQFF
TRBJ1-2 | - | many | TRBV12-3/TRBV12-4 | TGTGCCAGCAGTTTGCTGGGTGGCTACACCTTC | CASSLLGGYTF
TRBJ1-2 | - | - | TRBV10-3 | TGTGCCATAGCCGGGGGCGGAGGAGATGGCTACACCTTC | CAIAGGGGDGYTF
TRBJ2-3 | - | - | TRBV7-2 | TGTGCCAGCAGCCCTCCGGCAGATACGCAGTATTTT | CASSPPADTQYF
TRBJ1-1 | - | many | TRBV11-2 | TGTGCCAGCAGCTTCGGGGGAGGAGTAGAAGCTTTCTTT | CASSFGGGVEAFF
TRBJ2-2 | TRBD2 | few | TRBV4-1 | TGCGCCAGCAGCCAAGCCCCGGGACTAGCGGGAGGAGGCACCGGGGAGCTGTTTTTT | CASSQAPGLAGGGTGELFF
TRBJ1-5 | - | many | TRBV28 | TGTGCCAGCAGTTTCCTGCTGGCGTCCCAGCATTTT | CASSFLLASQHF
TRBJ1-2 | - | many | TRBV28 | TGTGCCAGCAGTTCTGGGGGCTATGGCTACACCTTC | CASSSGGYGYTF
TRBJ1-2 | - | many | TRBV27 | TGTGCCAGCAGCGGGGACATATCCACTGGCTACACCTTC | CASSGDISTGYTF
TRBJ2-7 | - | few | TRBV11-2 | TGTGCCAGCAGCTTAGCAGGGGCAACATACGAGCAGTACTTC | CASSLAGATYEQYF
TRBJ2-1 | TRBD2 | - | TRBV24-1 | TGTGCCACCAGTGGGGTCGGGAGACTAGCGGGATATGAGCAGTTCTTC | CATSGVGRLAGYEQFF
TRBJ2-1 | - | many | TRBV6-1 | TGTGCCAGCAGTGAGGGGAGGAGCTCCTACAATGAGCAGTTCTTC | CASSEGRSSYNEQFF
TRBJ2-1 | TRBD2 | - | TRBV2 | TGTGTGGGGGGAGGGCCTTCCGATGAGCAGTTCTTC | CVGGGPSDEQFF
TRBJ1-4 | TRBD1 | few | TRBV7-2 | TGTGCCAGCAGCTGGAACAGGGGTGAAAAACTGTTTTTT | CASSWNRGEKLFF
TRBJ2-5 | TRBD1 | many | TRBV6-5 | TGTGCCAGCAGTTACTTGGACAGGGTAACGAGACAGACCCAGTACTTC | CASSYLDRVTRQTQYF
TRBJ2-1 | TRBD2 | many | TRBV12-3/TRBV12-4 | TGTGCCAGCAGTCCCCTGGCGGGAGTCAAATCGGGTGAGCAGTTCTTC | CASSPLAGVKSGEQFF
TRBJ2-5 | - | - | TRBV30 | TGTGCCTGGAGTAGGGCTGGGTTCCAAGAGACCCAGTACTTC | CAWSRAGFQETQYF
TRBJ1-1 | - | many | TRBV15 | TGTGCCACCAGCAGAGAGAGGTTTATGAACACTGAAGCTTTCTTT | CATSRERFMNTEAFF
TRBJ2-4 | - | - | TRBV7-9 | TGTGCCAGCAGCTTAGTGCCGGGACACCTCTTAGCCAAAAACATTCAGTACTTC | CASSLVPGHLLAKNIQYF
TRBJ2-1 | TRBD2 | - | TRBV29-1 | TGCAGCGTGAGGCTTTGGGGGGGCTACAATGAGCAGTTCTTC | CSVRLWGGYNEQFF
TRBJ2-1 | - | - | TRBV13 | TGTGCCAGCAGCTTAATGGGGTTAAGGGGGAAATACCCTATTTATGAGCAGTTCTTC | CASSLMGLRGKYPIYEQFF
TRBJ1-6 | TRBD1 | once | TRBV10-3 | TGTGCCATCAGTCCCACCCGACAGGGCGGTGATTCACCCCTCCACTTT | CAISPTRQGGDSPLHF
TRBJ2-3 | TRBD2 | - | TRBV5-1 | TGCGCCAGCTACCGACTAGCGGGAGGATCAGATACGCAGTATTTT | CASYRLAGGSDTQYF
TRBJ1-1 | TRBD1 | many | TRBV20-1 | TGCAGGGGGACAGGCCTATCCCTTACCGCTTTCTTT | CRGTGLSLTAFF
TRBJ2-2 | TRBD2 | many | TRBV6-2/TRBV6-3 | TGTGCCAGCAGTCTTGGACTAGCGGGAAATAAGAACACCGGGGAGCTGTTTTTT | CASSLGLAGNKNTGELFF
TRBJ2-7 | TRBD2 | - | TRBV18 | TGTGCCAGCCCGCCGTTGGGGGGGTACGAGCAGTACTTC | CASPPLGGYEQYF